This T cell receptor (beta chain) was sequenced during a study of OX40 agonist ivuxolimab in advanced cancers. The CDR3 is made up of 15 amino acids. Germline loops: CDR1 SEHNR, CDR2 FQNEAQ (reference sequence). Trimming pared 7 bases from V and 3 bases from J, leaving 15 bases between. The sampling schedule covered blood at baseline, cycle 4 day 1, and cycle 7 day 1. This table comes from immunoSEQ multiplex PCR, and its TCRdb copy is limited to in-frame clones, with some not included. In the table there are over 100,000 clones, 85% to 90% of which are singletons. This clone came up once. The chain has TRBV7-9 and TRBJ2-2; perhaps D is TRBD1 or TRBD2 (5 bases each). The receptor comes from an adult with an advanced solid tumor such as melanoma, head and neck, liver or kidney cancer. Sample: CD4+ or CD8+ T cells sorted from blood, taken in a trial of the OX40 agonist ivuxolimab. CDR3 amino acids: CASTGSWRDTGELFF. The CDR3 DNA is TGTGCCAGCACAGGGTCGTGGCGGGACACCGGGGAGCTGTTTTTT.